This TCR beta chain was sequenced during a study of blood T cell repertoires in COVID-19. Study in general: There were acute and convalescent COVID-19 samples, and they came from the United States, Italy and Spain. Sources were T cells, B-cell-depleted T cells, or PBMCs; the material itself was cDNA or gDNA.

Study processing details: Scientists estimated how many nucleated cells there were by amplifying reference gene primers. TCRdb keeps only in-frame clones here, not all; method: immunoSEQ multiplex PCR. The V and J calls and clone size are taken from that table; D and trimming were inferred from the DNA. This table has more than 350,000 clones, 89% appearing once. The CDR3 extends over 14 amino acids. CDR1 is SGHAT and CDR2 is FQNNGV in the germline V gene. J was trimmed by 4 bases and V by 4 bases; bases with no gene match: 5. The material sequenced was peripheral blood. The TCR was taken from a woman aged 25-40 years with COVID-19, enrolled during active disease. The chain joins TRBV11-2 to TRBJ1-1; 8 bases are shared with TRBD1. CDR3 bases: TGTGCCAGCAGCTCCGGACAGGGAACCACTGAAGCTTTCTTT. It yields the protein CASSSGQGTTEAFF.